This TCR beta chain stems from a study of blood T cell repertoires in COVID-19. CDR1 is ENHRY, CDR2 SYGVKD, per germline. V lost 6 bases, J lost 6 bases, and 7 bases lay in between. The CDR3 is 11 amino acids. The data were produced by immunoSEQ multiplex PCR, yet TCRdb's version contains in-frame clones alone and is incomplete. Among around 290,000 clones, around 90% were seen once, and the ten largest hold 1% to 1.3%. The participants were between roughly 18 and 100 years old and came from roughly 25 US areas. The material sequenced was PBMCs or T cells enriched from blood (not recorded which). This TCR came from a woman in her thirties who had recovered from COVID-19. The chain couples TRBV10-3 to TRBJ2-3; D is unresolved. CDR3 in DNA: TGTGCCATCAGGACATTTGATACGCAGTATTTT. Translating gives CAIRTFDTQYF.